Listed below are T cell receptor beta chains from one sample, sequenced in a study of shared T cell receptors in the human thymus. Clones were sequenced by immunoSEQ multiplex PCR, and TCRdb holds only the in-frame ones, with some missing. The sample shows some 660,000 clones, approximately 87% of them seen only once. The same data also contributed to another study, on human thymus T cells.

Input material: thymocytes. Receptors were obtained from a boy younger than two with a congenital heart defect. Each CDR3 is given with its conserved first and last residue. Each record gives: D gene, V gene, J gene, clone size, CDR3 DNA, CDR3 protein. The D gene is left open where the match is weak. Expanded clones get a size class; other rows say once, few or many, or leave the size out.

>TRBD2|TRBV2|TRBJ2-3|NA
TGTGCCAGTAGAGCGGGAATTATTACAGATACGCAGTATTTT
CASRAGIITDTQYF
>TRBD1|TRBV30|TRBJ2-3|once
TGTGCCTGGAGTGTACTTTTTCTGGGACAGGGTAGCCTAGATACGCAGTATTTT
CAWSVLFLGQGSLDTQYF
>NA|TRBV7-2|TRBJ1-6|once
TGTGCCAGCAGCTTAGGGACACCCTATAATTCACCCCTCCACTTT
CASSLGTPYNSPLHF
>NA|TRBV9|TRBJ1-5|NA
TGTGCCAGCAGCGTAGTGAGACAAAGGAGCAATCAGCCCCAGCATTTT
CASSVVRQRSNQPQHF
>NA|TRBV29-1|TRBJ1-1|NA
TGCAGCGTTGAGTCAGGGGCCACTGAAGCTTTCTTT
CSVESGATEAFF
>NA|TRBV4-1|TRBJ2-7|NA
TGCGCCAGCAGCCAAGATATGGGGGGACAGAACTACGAGCAGTACTTC
CASSQDMGGQNYEQYF
>TRBD2|TRBV10-3|TRBJ2-5|NA
TGTGCCATCAGTGTCAGCGGGGGCGAGACCCAGTACTTC
CAISVSGGETQYF
>TRBD1|TRBV6-6|TRBJ2-1|NA
TGTGCCAGCAGCTCCGGGACAGGGGAAAATGAGCAGTTCTTC
CASSSGTGENEQFF
>TRBD2|TRBV27|TRBJ2-7|NA
TGTGCCAGCAGGTTAGCGGGGGGGACATACGAGCAGTACTTC
CASRLAGGTYEQYF
>TRBD1|TRBV29-1|TRBJ2-1|few
TGCAGCGTTGAAAAACAGGGGAATGAGCAGTTCTTC
CSVEKQGNEQFF
>NA|TRBV5-1|TRBJ2-2|NA
TGCGCCAGCAGCTTGGAGGCGCGGGAAACCTGCACCGGGGAGCTGTTTTTT
CASSLEARETCTGELFF
>TRBD2|TRBV4-1|TRBJ2-1|NA
TGCGCCAGCAGCCAAGATCTTAGCGGGGCCTACAATGAGCAGTTCTTC
CASSQDLSGAYNEQFF
>NA|TRBV15|TRBJ2-1|NA
TGTGCCACCAGCAGAGATTTGAACAACAATGAGCAGTTCTTC
CATSRDLNNNEQFF
>TRBD1|TRBV10-3|TRBJ2-7|NA
TGTGCCATCAGGACCGGGACAGAAAACGAGCAGTACTTC
CAIRTGTENEQYF
>TRBD1|TRBV5-1|TRBJ2-1|NA
TGCGCCAGCAGCTCGTACAGGGGGTCGGAAGAGCAGTTCTTC
CASSSYRGSEEQFF
>NA|TRBV29-1|TRBJ2-7|NA
TGCAGCGTTGAAGTGAGGAATCGGGACAACCGAATGTACGAGCAGTACTTC
CSVEVRNRDNRMYEQYF